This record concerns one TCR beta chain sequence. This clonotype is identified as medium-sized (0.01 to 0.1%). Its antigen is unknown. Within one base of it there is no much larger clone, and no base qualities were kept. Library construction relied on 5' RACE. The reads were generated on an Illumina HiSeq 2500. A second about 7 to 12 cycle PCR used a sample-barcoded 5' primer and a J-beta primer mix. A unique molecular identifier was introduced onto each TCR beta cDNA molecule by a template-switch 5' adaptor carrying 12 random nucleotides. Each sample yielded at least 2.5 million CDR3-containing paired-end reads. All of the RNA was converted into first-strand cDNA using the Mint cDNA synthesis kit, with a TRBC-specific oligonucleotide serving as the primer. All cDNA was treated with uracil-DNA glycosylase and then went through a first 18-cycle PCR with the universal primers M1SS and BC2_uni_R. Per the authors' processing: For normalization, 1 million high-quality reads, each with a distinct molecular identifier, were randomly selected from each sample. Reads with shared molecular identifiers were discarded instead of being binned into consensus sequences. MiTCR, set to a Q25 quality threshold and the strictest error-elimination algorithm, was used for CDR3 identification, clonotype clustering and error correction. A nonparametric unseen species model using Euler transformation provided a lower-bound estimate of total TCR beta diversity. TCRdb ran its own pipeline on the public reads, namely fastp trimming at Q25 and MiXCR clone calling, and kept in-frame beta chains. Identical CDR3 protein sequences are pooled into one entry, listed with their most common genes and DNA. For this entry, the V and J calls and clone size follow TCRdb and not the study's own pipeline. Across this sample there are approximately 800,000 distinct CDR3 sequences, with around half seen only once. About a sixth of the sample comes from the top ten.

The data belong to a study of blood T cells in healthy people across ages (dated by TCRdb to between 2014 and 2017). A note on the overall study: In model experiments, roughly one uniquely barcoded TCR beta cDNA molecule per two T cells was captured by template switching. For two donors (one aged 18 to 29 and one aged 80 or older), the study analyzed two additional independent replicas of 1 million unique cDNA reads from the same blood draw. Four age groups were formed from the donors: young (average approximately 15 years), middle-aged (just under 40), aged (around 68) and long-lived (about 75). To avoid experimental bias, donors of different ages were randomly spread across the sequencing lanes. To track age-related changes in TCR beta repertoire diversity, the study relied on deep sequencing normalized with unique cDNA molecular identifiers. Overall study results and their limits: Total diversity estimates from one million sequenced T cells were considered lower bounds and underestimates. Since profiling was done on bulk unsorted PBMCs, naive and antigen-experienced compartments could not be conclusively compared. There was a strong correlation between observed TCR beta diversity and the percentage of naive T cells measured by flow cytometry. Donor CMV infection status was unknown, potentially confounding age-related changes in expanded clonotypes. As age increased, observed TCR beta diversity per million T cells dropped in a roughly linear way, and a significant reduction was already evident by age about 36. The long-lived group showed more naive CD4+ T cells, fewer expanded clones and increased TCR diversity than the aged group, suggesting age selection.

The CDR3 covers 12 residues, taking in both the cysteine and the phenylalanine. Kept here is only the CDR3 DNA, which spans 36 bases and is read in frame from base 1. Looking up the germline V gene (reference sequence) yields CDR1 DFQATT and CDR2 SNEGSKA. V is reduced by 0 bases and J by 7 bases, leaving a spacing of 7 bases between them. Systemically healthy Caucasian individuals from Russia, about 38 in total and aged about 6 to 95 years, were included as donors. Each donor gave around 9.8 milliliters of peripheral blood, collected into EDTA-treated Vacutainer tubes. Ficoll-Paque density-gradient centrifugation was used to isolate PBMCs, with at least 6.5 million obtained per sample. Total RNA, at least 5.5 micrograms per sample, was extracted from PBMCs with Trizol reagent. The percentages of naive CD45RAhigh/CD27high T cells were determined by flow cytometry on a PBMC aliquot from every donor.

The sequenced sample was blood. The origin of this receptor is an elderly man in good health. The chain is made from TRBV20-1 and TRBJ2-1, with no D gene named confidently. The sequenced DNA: TGCAGTGCTAGAGATATAAGGAATGAGCAGTTCTTC. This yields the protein CSARDIRNEQFF.